The 7 T cell receptor beta chains presented below share a single source sample, sequenced in a study of PD-1 blockade in mismatch repair-deficient tumors. Some clones are missing from TCRdb's copy, which holds only in-frame ones; the method was immunoSEQ multiplex PCR. The sample gives about 84,000 clones, roughly 80% of which show up once; roughly 2.7% is in the top ten. The specimen comprised peripheral blood, sampled 12 weeks after starting pembrolizumab. Source of these receptors: an adult with mismatch repair-deficient cancer.

This clone is a singleton in its sample. The gene calls are TRBV11-2 and TRBJ2-5; TRBD2 might be the D (6 bases). The V gene lost 1 base and the J gene lost 4 bases, with 13 bases spanning the gap. From germline, CDR1 is SGHAT and CDR2 FQNNGV. This CDR3 has 15 residues. Here the CDR3 DNA reads TGTGCCAGCAGCTTAGGAGTGGGAGGCTTAGAGACCCAGTACTTC. It is translated as CASSLGVGGLETQYF.

This clone was observed once. CDR3 sequence (DNA): TGTGCCTGGAGCTCCTTAATGGGTGGGAATCAGCCCCAGCATTTT. As protein: CAWSSLMGGNQPQHF. The chain couples TRBV30 to TRBJ1-5; the D is unclear. Trimming took 3 bases from V and 4 from J, leaving 16 bases between them. This CDR3 has 15 residues. Germline lookup yields CDR1 GTSNPN and CDR2 SVGIG (reference sequence).

This clone was recorded a few times. The gene calls are TRBV6-1 and TRBJ2-3; a weak D match, TRBD1 (5 bases). V dropped 3 bases and J dropped 6 bases, with 16 bases sitting between them. Germline V gene lookup returns CDR1 MNHNS and CDR2 SASEGT. CDR3 length: 15 amino acids. The CDR3 region has the DNA TGTGCCAGCAGTGATGTCCATAAAGGGGCTGATACGCAGTATTTT. Its translation: CASSDVHKGADTQYF.

This chain joins TRBV29-1 and TRBJ2-1; D gene ambiguous. CDR3 length equals 13 residues. Germline CDR1 SQVTM, CDR2 ANQGSEA. Trimming cost V 0 bases and J 4 bases, with 7 bases left between them. For the CDR3, the DNA is TGCAGCGTTGAAGATGTACAGTACAATGAGCAGTTCTTC. Its translation is CSVEDVQYNEQFF.

The chain couples TRBV2 to TRBJ1-2; D might be TRBD1 (5 bases). The V gene's germline CDR1 is SNHLY and CDR2 FYNNEI. Trimming pared 7 bases from V and 10 bases from J, leaving 19 bases between. The CDR3 consists of 13 residues. The CDR3 loop reads CASTLGGVGAYTF. The CDR3 DNA sequence: TGTGCCAGCACCCTGGGGGGAGTGGGCGCCTACACCTTC.

V and J are TRBV5-1 and TRBJ1-5; D perhaps matches TRBD1 (5 bases). Looked up from germline, CDR1 is SGHRS and CDR2 is YFSETQ. V lost 0 bases to trimming and J lost 6 bases, with 13 bases between them. There are 15 residues in the CDR3. CDR3 residues: CASSLDVGTGQPQHF. In nucleotides, the CDR3 is TGCGCCAGCAGCTTGGATGTGGGGACGGGTCAGCCCCAGCATTTT.

This clone was counted a single time. The chain carries TRBV9 and TRBJ2-3; 10 bases agree with TRBD2. Looked up from germline, CDR1 is SGDLS and CDR2 is YYNGEE. V lost 0 bases and J lost 6; bases outside the gene matches: 1. The CDR3 spans 14 residues. The CDR3 DNA sequence: TGTGCCAGCAGCGTAGTGGGACTAGCGGATACGCAGTATTTT. Translating gives CASSVVGLADTQYF.